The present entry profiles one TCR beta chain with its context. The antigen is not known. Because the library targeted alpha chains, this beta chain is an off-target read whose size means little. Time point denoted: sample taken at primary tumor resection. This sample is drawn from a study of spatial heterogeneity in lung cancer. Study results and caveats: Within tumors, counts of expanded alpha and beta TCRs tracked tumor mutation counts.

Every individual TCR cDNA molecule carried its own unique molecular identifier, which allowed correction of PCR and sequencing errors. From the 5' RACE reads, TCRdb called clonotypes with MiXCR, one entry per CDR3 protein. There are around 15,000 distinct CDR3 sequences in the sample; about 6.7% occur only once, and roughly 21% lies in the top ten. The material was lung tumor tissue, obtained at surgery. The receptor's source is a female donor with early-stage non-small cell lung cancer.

CDR3 loop: CASNPMTGGRETQYF. Here the CDR3 DNA reads TGTGCCAGCAATCCTATGACAGGGGGCAGGGAGACCCAGTACTTC. This sequence joins TRBV6-5 and TRBJ2-5; TRBD1 matches at 10 bases. V lost 7 bases and J lost 5; bases outside the gene matches: 10. The CDR3 is made up of 15 amino acids. Germline V gene sequence: CDR1 MNHEY, CDR2 SVGAGI.